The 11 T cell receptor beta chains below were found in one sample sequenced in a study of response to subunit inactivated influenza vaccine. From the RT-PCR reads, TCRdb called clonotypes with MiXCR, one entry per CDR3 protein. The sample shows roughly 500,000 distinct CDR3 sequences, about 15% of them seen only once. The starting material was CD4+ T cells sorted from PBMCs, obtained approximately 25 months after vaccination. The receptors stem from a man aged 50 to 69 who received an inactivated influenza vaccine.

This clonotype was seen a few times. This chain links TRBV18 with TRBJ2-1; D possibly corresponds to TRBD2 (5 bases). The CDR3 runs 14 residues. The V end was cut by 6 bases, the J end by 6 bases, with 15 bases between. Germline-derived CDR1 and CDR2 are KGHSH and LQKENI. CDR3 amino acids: CASSKGRGINEQFF. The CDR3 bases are TGTGCCAGCTCGAAAGGACGGGGAATCAATGAGCAGTTCTTC.

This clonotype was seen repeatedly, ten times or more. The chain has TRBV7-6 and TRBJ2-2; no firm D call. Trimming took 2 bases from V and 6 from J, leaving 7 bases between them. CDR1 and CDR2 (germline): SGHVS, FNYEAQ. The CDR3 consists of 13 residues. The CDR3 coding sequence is TGTGCCAGCAGCTTAATCTTTCCCGGGGAGCTGTTTTTT. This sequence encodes CASSLIFPGELFF.

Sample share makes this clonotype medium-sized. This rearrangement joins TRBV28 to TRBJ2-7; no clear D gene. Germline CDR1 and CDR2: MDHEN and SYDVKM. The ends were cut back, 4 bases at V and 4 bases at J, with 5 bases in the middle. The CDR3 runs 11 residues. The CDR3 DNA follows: TGTGCCAGCAGTTCTAGGTACGAGCAGTACTTC. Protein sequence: CASSSRYEQYF.

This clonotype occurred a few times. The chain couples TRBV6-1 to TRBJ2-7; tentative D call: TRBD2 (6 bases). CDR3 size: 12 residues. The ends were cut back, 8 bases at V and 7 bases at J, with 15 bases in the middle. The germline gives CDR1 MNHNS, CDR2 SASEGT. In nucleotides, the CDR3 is TGTGCCAGCCTAGCGTCCCTGAGTGAGCAGTACTTC. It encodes CASLASLSEQYF.

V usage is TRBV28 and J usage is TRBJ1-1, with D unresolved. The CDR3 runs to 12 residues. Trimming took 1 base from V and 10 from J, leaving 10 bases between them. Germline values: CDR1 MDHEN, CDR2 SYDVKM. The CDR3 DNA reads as TGTGCCAGCAGTTTATTAAAACGTCGAGCTTTCTTT. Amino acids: CASSLLKRRAFF.

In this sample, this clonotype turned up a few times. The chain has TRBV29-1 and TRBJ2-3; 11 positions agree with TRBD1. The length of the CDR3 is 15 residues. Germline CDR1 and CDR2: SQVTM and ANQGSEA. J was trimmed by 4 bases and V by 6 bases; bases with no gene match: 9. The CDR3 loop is CSVGGQGAHPDTQYF. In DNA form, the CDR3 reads TGCAGCGTCGGCGGACAGGGGGCGCATCCAGATACGCAGTATTTT.

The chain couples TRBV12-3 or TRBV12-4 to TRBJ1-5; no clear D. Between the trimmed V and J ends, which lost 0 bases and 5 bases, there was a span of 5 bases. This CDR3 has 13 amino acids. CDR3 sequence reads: CASSLAGHQPQHF. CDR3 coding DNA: TGTGCCAGCAGTTTAGCAGGTCATCAGCCCCAGCATTTT.

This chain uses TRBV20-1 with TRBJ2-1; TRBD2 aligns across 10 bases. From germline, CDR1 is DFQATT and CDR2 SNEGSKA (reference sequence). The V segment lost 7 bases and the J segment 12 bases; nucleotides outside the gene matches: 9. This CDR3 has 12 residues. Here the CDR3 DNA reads TGCAGTGTTTATCAACGACTAGCGGGGCAGTTCTTC. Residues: CSVYQRLAGQFF.

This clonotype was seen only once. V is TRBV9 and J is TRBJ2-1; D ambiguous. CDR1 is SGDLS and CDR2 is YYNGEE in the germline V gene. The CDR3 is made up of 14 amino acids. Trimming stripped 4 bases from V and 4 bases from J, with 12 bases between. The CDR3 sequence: CASSPKNSYNEQFF. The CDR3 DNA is TGTGCCAGCAGCCCAAAGAACAGTTACAATGAGCAGTTCTTC. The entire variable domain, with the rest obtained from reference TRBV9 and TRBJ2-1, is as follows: DSGVTQTPKHLITATGQRVTLRCSPRSGDLSVYWYQQSLDQGLQFLIQYYNGEERAKGNILERFSAQQFPDLHSELNLSSLELGDSALYFCASSPKNSYNEQFFGPGTRLTVL.

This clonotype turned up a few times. CDR3 sequence reads: CASSPSGGNYGYTF. DNA of the CDR3: TGCGCCAGCAGCCCCAGTGGGGGGAACTATGGCTACACCTTC. V and J are TRBV5-1 and TRBJ1-2; possible D gene TRBD1, 5 bases. Trimming pared 4 bases from V and 2 bases from J, leaving 12 bases between. The CDR3 length is 14 residues. CDR1 SGHRS and CDR2 YFSETQ come from the germline V gene.

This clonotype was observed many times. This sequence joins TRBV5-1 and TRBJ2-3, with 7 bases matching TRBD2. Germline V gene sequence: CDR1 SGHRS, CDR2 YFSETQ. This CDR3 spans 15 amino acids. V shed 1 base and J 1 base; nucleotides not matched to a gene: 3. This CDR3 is CASSLRAGGTDTQYF. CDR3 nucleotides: TGCGCCAGCAGCTTGAGGGCGGGAGGCACAGATACGCAGTATTTT.